Presented here are 11 T cell receptor beta chains from one specimen sequenced in a study of T cells in Graves' hyperthyroidism and ophthalmopathy. Regions amplified from RNA transcripts were the TCR beta CDR3 regions. During a first-round RT-PCR of the TCR CDR3, the HTBI primer set was used. TCRdb re-called the multiplex PCR reads through MiXCR, storing one row per CDR3 protein. The sample consists of nearly 600,000 distinct CDR3 sequences, 14% of them appearing once. Sequencing was carried out using blood. The source of these receptors is a woman aged 18-29 years with Graves' ophthalmopathy.

The sample holds a few counts of this clonotype. This chain connects TRBV4-2 to TRBJ2-7; 7 positions agree with TRBD2. CDR3 length: 17 amino acids. From germline, CDR1 is LGHNA and CDR2 YNFKEQ. With V trimmed by 0 bases and J by 0 bases, 8 bases remained unmatched. The CDR3 loop reads CASSQEGLAAYSYEQYF. The CDR3 region has the DNA TGTGCCAGCAGCCAAGAGGGCCTAGCGGCTTACTCCTACGAGCAGTACTTC.

This clonotype was observed at least ten times. The CDR3: CASTKQDNSPLHF. CDR3 DNA sequence: TGTGCCAGTACTAAACAGGATAATTCACCCCTCCACTTT. The chain links TRBV28 to TRBJ1-6, with a possible D match to TRBD1 (5 bases). V gave up 9 bases and J gave up 5 bases, with 11 bases separating them. This CDR3 contains 13 residues. The germline gives CDR1 MDHEN, CDR2 SYDVKM.

The chain employs TRBV4-1 and TRBJ1-5; TRBD1 is a possible D gene (6 bases). CDR3 length: 16 amino acids. Trimming took off 0 bases at V and 6 bases at J, with 15 bases between the two ends. Germline V lookup: CDR1 MGHRA, CDR2 YSYEKL. CDR3 sequence (DNA): TGCGCCAGCAGCCAAGATAAACCGGGACATTTTCAGCCCCAGCATTTT. This gives the protein CASSQDKPGHFQPQHF.

V is TRBV5-1 and J is TRBJ2-5; possible D gene TRBD2, 6 bases. Germline assignment: CDR1 SGHRS and CDR2 YFSETQ. The CDR3 loop spans 16 amino acids. The V end was cut by 7 bases, the J end by 5 bases, with 24 bases between. The CDR3 region has the DNA TGCGCCAGCCGCCGGTCAACCGGGAGAAATGCCGAGACCCAGTACTTC. Encoded protein: CASRRSTGRNAETQYF. Based on the CDR3 plus reference TRBV5-1 and TRBJ2-5, the full variable domain is KAGVTQTPRYLIKTRGQQVTLSCSPISGHRSVSWYQQTPGQGLQFLFEYFSETQRNKGNFPGRFSGRQFSNSRSEMNVSTLELGDSALYLCASRRSTGRNAETQYFGPGTRLLVL.

The genes are TRBV6-2 or TRBV6-3 and TRBJ2-3, with D uncertain. V lost 5 bases and J 4 bases, leaving 13 bases between the germline ends. The length of the CDR3 is 14 residues. Germline CDR1 is MNHEY and CDR2 is SVGEGT. The CDR3 here is CASSPPRVSDTQYF. Written as DNA, the CDR3 is TGTGCCAGCAGTCCTCCACGGGTTTCAGATACGCAGTATTTT.

This clonotype was detected a few times. The chain has TRBV5-1 and TRBJ2-3; 9 nucleotides align to TRBD2. The CDR3 loop spans 16 amino acids. The J segment lost 0 bases and the V segment lost 2 bases, leaving 4 bases of the junction unmatched. Germline V gene data show CDR1 as SGHRS and CDR2 as YFSETQ. The CDR3 spells CASSFSGRESTDTQYF. As DNA, the CDR3 is TGCGCCAGCAGCTTTAGCGGGAGAGAGAGCACAGATACGCAGTATTTT. Based on the CDR3 plus reference TRBV5-1 and TRBJ2-3, the full variable domain is KAGVTQTPRYLIKTRGQQVTLSCSPISGHRSVSWYQQTPGQGLQFLFEYFSETQRNKGNFPGRFSGRQFSNSRSEMNVSTLELGDSALYLCASSFSGRESTDTQYFGPGTRLTVL.

This clonotype was seen many times. This chain joins TRBV2 and TRBJ2-2; TRBD2 is a possible D gene (5 bases). The V and J ends lost 7 bases and 4 bases respectively, with 19 bases between them. The CDR3 consists of 16 residues. Germline V lookup: CDR1 SNHLY, CDR2 FYNNEI. Here the CDR3 reads CASIPKREQPTGELFF. The CDR3 region has the DNA TGTGCCAGCATCCCGAAGAGGGAACAGCCCACCGGGGAGCTGTTTTTT.

This clonotype showed up many times. V and J are TRBV12-3 or TRBV12-4 and TRBJ2-3; no clear D gene. V was shortened by 2 bases and J by 7 bases, with 16 bases between the two germline ends. The CDR3 sequence is 15 residues long. CDR3 amino acids: CASSLLGSIFNTQYF. DNA of the CDR3: TGTGCCAGCAGTTTATTGGGGTCAATCTTCAATACGCAGTATTTT.

This clonotype has at least ten counts. This chain links TRBV18 with TRBJ2-7, with 9 nucleotides matching TRBD2. Per the germline V gene, CDR1 is KGHSH and CDR2 is LQKENI. The ends lost 2 bases at V and 0 bases at J; junction bases unmatched: 8. The CDR3 is made up of 17 amino acids. This chain's CDR3 is CASSPTVISGSSYEQYF. Written as DNA, the CDR3 is TGTGCCAGCTCACCAACGGTGATTAGCGGGAGCTCCTACGAGCAGTACTTC. Full variable domain (outside the CDR3, taken from reference TRBV18 and TRBJ2-7): NAGVMQNPRHLVRRRGQEARLRCSPMKGHSHVYWYRQLPEEGLKFMVYLQKENIIDESGMPKERFSAEFPKEGPSILRIQQVVRGDSAAYFCASSPTVISGSSYEQYFGPGTRLTVT.

Worth noting for this clonotype: This may stem from a read error, because a much larger clone lies one nucleotide away. The V call is TRBV11-3, the J call TRBJ1-2; D gene unclear. The CDR3 contains 13 residues. V was shortened by 2 bases and J by 8 bases, with 12 bases between the two germline ends. Looked up from germline, CDR1 is SGHNT and CDR2 is YENEEA. Written as DNA, the CDR3 is TGTGCCAGCAGCTTAAACGTGGCGCGGGGCTACACCTTC. It translates to CASSLNVARGYTF.

This clonotype was recorded at least ten times. J is TRBJ2-7 and V is TRBV27; 9 bases align to TRBD2. There are 15 residues in the CDR3. V was pared by 5 bases and J by 6 bases, with 11 bases of the junction left unmatched. The germline gives CDR1 MNHEY, CDR2 SMNVEV (reference sequence). The CDR3 protein is CASSGLAGYGFEQYF. The CDR3 DNA reads as TGTGCCAGCAGTGGGCTAGCGGGATACGGTTTCGAGCAGTACTTC.